This TCR beta chain was captured in a study of Tregs in tolerant kidney transplant recipients. Whole-study results and caveats: Changing PCR primers prevented nucleotide comparison between some patients' samples. Antigen-driven expansion was suggested because donor-specific Tregs expanded more than all Tregs in tolerant patients.

V gave up 0 bases and J gave up 5 bases, with 13 bases separating them. The germline gives CDR1 SEHNR, CDR2 FQNEAQ (reference sequence). This CDR3 contains 15 residues. The nonmyeloablative bone marrow transplants came from related graft donors, with transient mixed chimerism. Thawed PBMCs were FACS-sorted into unstimulated CD4+CD25+CD127- regulatory T cells, CD4+CD25- non-regulatory cells, CD4 and CD8 cells. As concerns this clone: Its antigen remains unidentified. The read ends 3 residues before the CDR3 terminus; that terminus is restored from the germline J gene.

The repertoire was sequenced with immunoSEQ multiplex PCR; TCRdb's copy has only in-frame clones and lacks some. The sample holds roughly 15,000 clones. Material: CD8+ T cells from blood (PBMCs), obtained 6 months after the transplant. This receptor was taken from a human patient who received a combined kidney and bone marrow transplant. Some T cells may have originated in the graft donor. This rearrangement joins TRBV7-9 to TRBJ1-1; the D gene is possibly TRBD1 (5 bases). CDR3 amino acids: CASSLARTRRTEAFF. The part of the CDR3 DNA that was read is TGTGCCAGCAGCTTAGCGCGGACAAGAAGGACTGAA.